The sequence of this T cell receptor (beta chain) was determined in a study of graft-versus-host responses after intestinal transplantation. Overall study findings and caveats: Analysis identified GvH clones in recipient marrow, with some appearing first in ileum or blood.

The CDR3 totals 14 residues. Germline V lookup: CDR1 SGHRS, CDR2 YFSETQ. V shed 4 bases and J shed 5 bases, with 10 bases lying between them. In its sample, this clone was seen once. Antigen specificity is unknown. The data were produced by immunoSEQ multiplex PCR, yet TCRdb's version contains in-frame clones alone and is incomplete. The sample yields around 110,000 clones, approximately 90% seen once. The sequence came from a human donor who was the organ donor for an intestinal transplant. The sequences come from unstimulated CD4+ T cells sorted from spleen or lymph node cells, collected before transplant. The chain links TRBV5-1 to TRBJ1-6; tentatively, D is TRBD1 (6 bases). CDR3 DNA sequence: TGCGCCAGCAGCCCGGGACAAAATAATTCACCCCTCCACTTT. It yields the protein CASSPGQNNSPLHF.